The rows below give T cell receptor beta chains drawn from one sample of a study of hypomethylating agent response in myelodysplastic syndrome. TCRdb keeps only in-frame clones here, not all; method: immunoSEQ multiplex PCR. The sample consists of 6,000 or so clones, 70% to 85% of them appearing once. The specimen comprised bone marrow, sampled before or after starting hypomethylating agent treatment for myelodysplastic syndrome (not recorded which). These receptors were taken from a human donor with myelodysplastic syndrome. Each CDR3 is given with its conserved first and last residue. A D gene is named only where the DNA matches it firmly. Only part of the rows carry a size: once, few, many, or a class if the clone is expanded.

D: .; V: TRBV30; J: TRBJ2-3; size: .; CDR3: CAWKPTAANTQYF; DNA: TGTGCCTGGAAACCAACAGCCGCGAATACGCAGTATTTT
D: TRBD1; V: TRBV19; J: TRBJ1-5; size: .; CDR3: CASSMGQGRGYSNQPQHF; DNA: TGTGCCAGTAGTATGGGACAGGGGAGAGGGTATAGCAATCAGCCCCAGCATTTT
D: .; V: TRBV5-5; J: TRBJ1-1; size: .; CDR3: CASSSDRPGVNGEAFF; DNA: TGTGCCAGCAGCTCGGACAGACCAGGAGTGAACGGTGAAGCTTTCTTT
D: .; V: TRBV6-1; J: TRBJ2-3; size: once; CDR3: CASNFIKNTDTQYF; DNA: TGTGCCAGCAATTTTATCAAGAACACAGATACGCAGTATTTT
D: .; V: TRBV28; J: TRBJ2-1; size: .; CDR3: CASSRGGYNEQFF; DNA: TGTGCCAGCAGCCGGGGTGGCTACAATGAGCAGTTCTTC
D: .; V: TRBV12-5; J: TRBJ1-5; size: few; CDR3: CASGPALPQHF; DNA: TGTGCTAGTGGTCCGGCGTTGCCCCAGCATTTT
D: .; V: TRBV30; J: TRBJ2-3; size: once; CDR3: CAWSVDSRGTQYF; DNA: TGTGCCTGGAGTGTCGATTCAAGGGGGACGCAGTATTTT
D: .; V: TRBV7-9; J: TRBJ2-1; size: .; CDR3: CASSPRTGGLEQFF; DNA: TGTGCCAGCAGCCCTAGGACGGGGGGCCTCGAGCAGTTCTTC
D: .; V: TRBV7-2; J: TRBJ1-4; size: .; CDR3: CASSLARGNEKLFF; DNA: TGTGCCAGCAGCTTAGCCAGGGGCAATGAAAAACTGTTTTTT
D: .; V: TRBV27; J: TRBJ2-7; size: .; CDR3: CASSRGYSYEQYF; DNA: TGTGCCAGCAGTAGAGGGTACTCCTACGAGCAGTACTTC